This T cell receptor (beta chain) was observed in a study of T cells in Graves' hyperthyroidism and ophthalmopathy. Regarding the study as a whole: In the blood, most expanded thyroid clonotypes above 0.001 appeared as well.

At least ten counts were recorded for this clonotype. What it binds is unknown. Researchers took RNA transcripts and amplified the TCR beta CDR3 regions from them. First-round RT-PCR targeting the TCR CDR3 was performed with the HTBI primer set. TCRdb used MiXCR to reprocess the multiplex PCR reads, holding one entry per CDR3 protein. In the table there are roughly 700,000 distinct CDR3 sequences, 14% of which are singletons. Graves' hyperthyroidism is called stable when ophthalmopathy does not progress within 18 months. With a duration under 2 months, the hyperthyroidism was newly diagnosed in patients aged 18 to 65. Germline V gene lookup returns CDR1 LGHDT and CDR2 YNNKEL (reference sequence). The CDR3 totals 14 residues. The V end lost 3 bases, the J end lost 6 bases, and 14 bases lay between the germline ends.

This clonotype was sampled from a woman aged 18-30 years with Graves' hyperthyroidism. The chain joins TRBV3-1 to TRBJ1-1; unclear D gene. Sequencing was performed on blood. CDR3 sequence: CASSQVEGRAEAFF. In DNA, the CDR3 is TGTGCCAGCAGCCAGGTTGAAGGAAGGGCTGAAGCTTTCTTT.